The 27 T cell receptor beta chains given below trace back to one sample, sequenced in a study of regulatory T cells in long-lasting Graves disease. Arm-PCR of CDR3 regions with iRepertoire HTBI primers generated TCR beta libraries. TCRdb reanalysed the multiplex PCR reads using MiXCR and keeps one entry per CDR3 protein. The data contain 450,000 to 500,000 distinct CDR3 sequences, around 15% of them seen just once; the ten biggest clones take up 9.5% to 15%. Time point reported: newly diagnosed GD, antithyroid drugs for less than 3 months. The TCR library was made from RNA extracted from PBMCs. This sample was shared with a second study, whose subject was T cells in Graves' hyperthyroidism and ophthalmopathy.

The material sequenced was peripheral blood mononuclear cells (PBMCs), taken at new diagnosis, from a patient treated with antithyroid drugs. Source of these receptors: a man aged 35 to 55 with Graves disease.

This clonotype came up a few times. V gene TRBV6-1 combines with J gene TRBJ2-1; tentative D call: TRBD2 (6 bases). CDR3 length: 14 residues. V lost 6 bases, J lost 4 bases, and 13 bases lay in between. Per the germline V gene, CDR1 is MNHNS and CDR2 is SASEGT. The CDR3 DNA reads as TGTGCCAGCAGGGAGACTAGTCCTTACAATGAGCAGTTCTTC. Its translation is CASRETSPYNEQFF.

This clonotype was picked up a small number of times. The rearrangement joins TRBV10-1 to TRBJ2-7, with 10 positions matching TRBD1. Looked up from germline, CDR1 is WNHNN and CDR2 is SYGVQD (reference sequence). The CDR3 is 17 amino acids. Trimming at V came to 6 bases and at J to 5 bases, leaving 16 bases not matched to a gene. The CDR3 reads CASRKNTLGTGDDEQYF. CDR3 sequence (DNA): TGCGCCAGCAGAAAGAACACCTTGGGGACAGGGGACGACGAGCAGTACTTC.

The chain combines TRBV24-1 with TRBJ2-1; TRBD1 matches 7 bases. The junction had 11 bases not matched to a gene; V was cut back by 3 bases and J by 1 base. In germline, CDR1 is KGHDR, CDR2 SFDVKD. This CDR3 region has 18 residues. CDR3 coding DNA: TGTGCCACCAGTGATCCCGGGGCCTCGGACAGGTCCTACAATGAGCAGTTCTTC. Residues: CATSDPGASDRSYNEQFF.

This clonotype was observed many times. The genes are TRBV12-3 or TRBV12-4 and TRBJ2-7; 8 bases are shared with TRBD2. After removal of 7 bases from V and 0 bases from J, the junction contained 11 bases not matched to a gene. This CDR3 region has 16 residues. The CDR3 nucleotides read TGTGCCAGCACACACAGCGGGAGCCATAGCTCCTACGAGCAGTACTTC. Translation gives CASTHSGSHSSYEQYF.

V gene TRBV5-4 combines with J gene TRBJ2-2; the match to TRBD1 covers 8 bases. The V gene end was trimmed by 3 bases and the J gene end by 7 bases; junction bases not matched to a gene: 5. Germline values: CDR1 SGHNT, CDR2 YYREEE (reference sequence). This CDR3 has 14 residues. The CDR3 DNA reads as TGTGCCAGCAGCTCTTTCGACAGGGGCGGGGAGCTGTTTTTT. Translated, it gives CASSSFDRGGELFF.

This clonotype was detected many times. The gene calls are TRBV24-1 and TRBJ2-5; D tentatively fits TRBD1 or TRBD2 (5 bases each). V lost 2 bases to trimming and J lost 5 bases, with 14 bases between them. The CDR3 length is 15 residues. Germline CDR1 reads KGHDR; CDR2 reads SFDVKD. This CDR3 reads CATSDSRGSGETQYF. CDR3 DNA: TGTGCCACCAGTGATTCCCGGGGCTCAGGGGAGACCCAGTACTTC.

Concerning this clonotype: Because the CDR3's place on the DNA is in doubt, the DNA is left out and the CDR3 is given as listed by TCRdb. The J gene is TRBJ2-3, the V gene TRBV5-1; the table assigns TRBD1, which was not confirmed against the DNA. Germline CDR1 and CDR2: SGHRS and YFSETQ. The CDR3 is 15 amino acids in total, end residues counted. CDR3 loop: CASSPQASVADTQYF.

As regards this clonotype: A much larger clone is a single base away; this may be a read error. J is TRBJ1-1 and V is TRBV30; 8 bases map to TRBD1. Germline loops: CDR1 GTSNPN, CDR2 SVGIG (reference sequence). CDR3 length equals 14 residues. With V trimmed by 1 base and J by 4 bases, 5 bases remained unmatched. CDR3 protein: CAWSDSTGATEAFF. The CDR3 DNA sequence: TGTGCCTGGAGTGATTCGACAGGGGCCACTGAAGCTTTCTTT.

This clonotype was observed at least ten times. The chain is built from TRBV28 and TRBJ2-7; TRBD1 aligns across 9 bases. The CDR3 loop spans 15 amino acids. CDR1 is MDHEN, CDR2 SYDVKM, per germline. V gave up 5 bases and J gave up 2 bases; unmatched junction bases: 7. CDR3 sequence reads: CASSPGDRETYEQYF. The DNA of the CDR3 is TGTGCCAGCAGTCCGGGGGACAGGGAGACCTACGAGCAGTACTTC.

This clonotype was found many times. The chain has TRBV12-3 or TRBV12-4 and TRBJ1-1, with D perhaps matching TRBD1 (6 bases). This CDR3 has 14 residues. Between the trimmed V and J ends, which lost 6 bases and 0 bases, there was a span of 11 bases. In DNA, the CDR3 is TGTGCCAGCAGCCGACAGGCACTGAACACTGAAGCTTTCTTT. This sequence encodes CASSRQALNTEAFF.

This clonotype turned up a few times. This chain joins TRBV7-9 and TRBJ1-2; no clear D gene. The CDR3 spans 14 residues. Germline CDR1 and CDR2: SEHNR and FQNEAQ (reference sequence). V was shortened by 0 bases and J by 4 bases, with 9 bases between the two germline ends. The CDR3 DNA reads TGTGCCAGCAGCTTAGCGGGCACGGCCTATGGCTACACCTTC. Encoded protein: CASSLAGTAYGYTF.

The chain couples TRBV5-1 to TRBJ2-2; the D gene is possibly TRBD1 (5 bases). The germline V gene encodes CDR1 SGHRS and CDR2 YFSETQ. CDR3 length: 14 amino acids. Deletions cut 1 base from V and 9 bases from J, with 13 bases between. CDR3 coding DNA: TGCGCCAGCAGCTTGACAGGATTAATCCGGGAGCTGTTTTTT. Its protein product is CASSLTGLIRELFF.

The V and J genes are TRBV7-8 and TRBJ2-2; 8 bases fit TRBD2. This CDR3 spans 16 amino acids. V gave up 5 bases and J gave up 7 bases; unmatched junction bases: 12. CDR1 is SGHVS and CDR2 is FQNEAQ in the germline V gene. CDR3 region: CASSPPRGRLLGELFF. The CDR3, as DNA: TGTGCCAGCAGCCCCCCTCGCGGGAGGCTGCTCGGGGAGCTGTTTTTT.

Concerning this clonotype itself: A far larger clone is one base from this, pointing to a likely read error. This sequence joins TRBV7-2 and TRBJ2-1; 12 bases agree with TRBD2. The V gene end was trimmed by 6 bases and the J gene end by 13 bases; junction bases not matched to a gene: 10. Germline lookup yields CDR1 SGHTA and CDR2 FQGNSA. This CDR3 spans 14 amino acids. The CDR3 coding sequence is TGTGCCAGCAGTCTAGCGGGAGGGCCGGGGACCCAGTTCTTC. This sequence encodes CASSLAGGPGTQFF.

This clonotype has at least ten counts. J is TRBJ2-1 and V is TRBV3-1; the match to TRBD2 covers 8 bases. Germline values: CDR1 LGHDT, CDR2 YNNKEL (reference sequence). The CDR3 spans 13 residues. The J segment lost 10 bases and the V segment lost 4 bases, leaving 6 bases of the junction unmatched. Here the CDR3 reads CASSPLTSGEQFF. DNA of the CDR3: TGTGCCAGCAGCCCTCTAACTAGCGGAGAGCAGTTCTTC.

There are many counts of this clonotype. The V call is TRBV15, the J call TRBJ1-2; 9 nucleotides align to TRBD1. CDR3 length: 14 residues. Trimming took 0 bases from V and 4 from J; bases not matched to a gene: 0. From germline, CDR1 is LNHNV and CDR2 YYDKDF (reference sequence). The CDR3 region is CATSRETGGYGYTF. Written as DNA, the CDR3 is TGTGCCACCAGCAGAGAGACAGGGGGCTATGGCTACACCTTC.

This clonotype came up many times. The chain employs TRBV3-1 and TRBJ2-7, with D unclear. V was trimmed by 3 bases and J by 7 bases, leaving 19 bases between them. The CDR3 extends over 15 amino acids. The germline V gene has CDR1 LGHDT and CDR2 YNNKEL (reference sequence). CDR3 sequence (DNA): TGTGCCAGCAGCCATCCTGGTGGCGGCCCCCGGGAGCAGTACTTC. This translates into CASSHPGGGPREQYF.

This clonotype was recorded a few times. This chain connects TRBV19 to TRBJ1-1; unclear D gene. The CDR3 runs 14 residues. V dropped 7 bases and J dropped 4 bases, with 16 bases sitting between them. The germline V gene has CDR1 LNHDA and CDR2 SQIVND (reference sequence). CDR3 residues: CASKGGPRGTEAFF. For the CDR3, the DNA is TGTGCCAGTAAGGGTGGACCCCGGGGCACTGAAGCTTTCTTT.

This clonotype was observed many times. The CDR3 DNA reads TGCGCCAGCAGCTTGGATGCGGGACCCTACAATGAGCAGTTCTTC. The encoded protein is CASSLDAGPYNEQFF. The chain has TRBV5-1 and TRBJ2-1, with a possible D match to TRBD2 (6 bases). This CDR3 has 15 amino acids. V dropped 0 bases and J dropped 2 bases, with 9 bases sitting between them. The germline gives CDR1 SGHRS, CDR2 YFSETQ.

The chain combines TRBV10-3 with TRBJ2-7; 12 bases map to TRBD2. The germline V gene encodes CDR1 ENHRY and CDR2 SYGVKD. With 2 bases clipped from V and 2 bases from J, the junction kept 1 base outside the gene matches. The CDR3 totals 15 residues. This CDR3 is CAISEGLAGTYEQYF. For the CDR3, the DNA is TGTGCCATCAGTGAGGGACTAGCGGGGACCTACGAGCAGTACTTC.

As regards this clonotype: One junction end disagrees with the germline gene, perhaps due to a read error. The chain carries TRBV6-1 and TRBJ2-7, with a possible D match to TRBD1 (6 bases). This CDR3 is 14 amino acids long. In germline, CDR1 is MNHNS, CDR2 SASEGT. For the CDR3, the DNA is TGTGCCGGCAGACCCGGGACACTCTCCTACGAGCAGTACTTC. Translated: CAGRPGTLSYEQYF.

This clonotype was seen a handful of times. J is TRBJ2-7 and V is TRBV28; a weak D match, TRBD2 (6 bases). Trimming cost V 4 bases and J 0 bases, with 13 bases left between them. This CDR3 has 15 amino acids. Germline V CDR1 and CDR2: MDHEN, SYDVKM. For the CDR3, the DNA is TGTGCCAGCAGTTCGACTAGGTCGCTCTCCTACGAGCAGTACTTC. Amino acid sequence: CASSSTRSLSYEQYF.

This clonotype turned up a few times. The chain employs TRBV24-1 and TRBJ1-1; D unclear. Trimming shortened V by 5 bases and J by 3 bases, and 12 bases separated the two germline ends. Germline CDR1 KGHDR, CDR2 SFDVKD. This CDR3 has 14 residues. The CDR3 protein is CATSAGPEYTEAFF. CDR3 DNA: TGTGCCACCAGTGCCGGGCCGGAATACACTGAAGCTTTCTTT.

This clonotype has only a few counts. The J gene is TRBJ1-3, the V gene TRBV10-3; D unclear. Trimming shortened V by 7 bases and J by 0 bases, and 7 bases separated the two germline ends. Germline CDR1 reads ENHRY; CDR2 reads SYGVKD. The CDR3 spans 13 residues. CDR3 bases: TGTGCCATCATGGGAGACTCTGGAAACACCATATATTTT. Its translation: CAIMGDSGNTIYF.

This clonotype was detected ten times or more. The rearrangement links TRBV7-2 to TRBJ2-2; 12 bases agree with TRBD2. Trimming cost V 5 bases and J 4 bases; bases outside gene matches: 5. Germline CDR1 reads SGHTA; CDR2 reads FQGNSA. The length of the CDR3 is 16 residues. The CDR3 DNA reads as TGTGCCAGCAGCGTGGGACTAGCGGGCGGCACCGGGGAGCTGTTTTTT. Residues: CASSVGLAGGTGELFF.

This clonotype has at least ten counts. This chain links TRBV28 with TRBJ1-2, with D possibly TRBD1 on 6 matching bases. With 5 bases removed from V and 5 bases from J, the gap between germline ends came to 15 bases. This CDR3 has 14 amino acids. CDR1 is MDHEN and CDR2 is SYDVKM in the germline V gene. The CDR3 sequence: CASSPETGRYGYTF. In nucleotides, the CDR3 is TGTGCCAGCAGTCCCGAGACAGGAAGATATGGCTACACCTTC.

Turning to this clonotype: A far bigger clonotype differs at one base, so this is likely a read error. V gene TRBV13 combines with J gene TRBJ2-1; D ambiguous. The J call could be wrong; TRBJ2-5 is a better fit for the DNA end. Germline CDR1 reads PRHDT; CDR2 reads FYEKMQ (reference sequence). The CDR3 has 17 amino acids. CDR3 nucleotides: TGTGCCAGCGGCTCCCACCCCACCGGGTATAGGAAAGAGACCCAGTACTTC. It translates to CASGSHPTGYRKETQYF.